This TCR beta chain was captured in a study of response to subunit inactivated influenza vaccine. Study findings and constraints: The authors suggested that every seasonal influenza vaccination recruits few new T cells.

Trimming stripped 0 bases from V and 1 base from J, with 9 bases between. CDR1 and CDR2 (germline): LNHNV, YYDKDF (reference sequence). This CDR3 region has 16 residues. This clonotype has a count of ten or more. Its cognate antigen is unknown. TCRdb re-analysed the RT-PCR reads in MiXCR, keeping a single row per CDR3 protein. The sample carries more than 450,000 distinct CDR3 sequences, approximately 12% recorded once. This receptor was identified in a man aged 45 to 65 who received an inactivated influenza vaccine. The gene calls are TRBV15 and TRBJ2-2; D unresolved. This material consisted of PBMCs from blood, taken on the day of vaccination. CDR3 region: CATSRDLPGNTGELFF. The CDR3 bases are TGTGCCACCAGCAGAGATCTCCCGGGGAACACCGGGGAGCTGTTTTTT.